This entry concerns a single T cell receptor (beta chain). Its antigen is unknown. The sample is drawn from a study of CD8+CD57+ T cells in acquired aplastic anemia. Patients sequenced had flow cytometry evidence of CD8+CD57+ cell expansion. The CDR3 is made up of 13 amino acids. Losses at the gene ends were 5 bases for V and 4 bases for J; bases not matched to a gene: 5. The germline CDR1 and CDR2 sequences are DFQATT and SNEGSKA (reference sequence). The TCR beta profiling, which covered VDJ combination and CDR3 sequence, was carried out using genomic DNA as the template. MiXCR, applied by TCRdb to the reads, yields one record per CDR3 protein. The sample includes 250,000 to 350,000 distinct CDR3 sequences, 50% to 65% seen only once; the top ten take 1% to 1.5%. General study findings and limits: There were roughly 28 CD8+ CDR3 sequences that occurred in both patients and controls.

Input material: sorted CD4+, CD8+, or CD8+CD57+ T cells (not recorded which) from PBMCs. The clonotype was recovered from a human donor with aplastic anemia. The rearrangement links TRBV20-1 to TRBJ2-1, with 7 positions matching TRBD2. CDR3 residues: CSAWLAVYNEQFF. Here the CDR3 DNA reads TGCAGTGCTTGGCTAGCGGTTTACAATGAGCAGTTCTTC.